One T cell receptor (beta chain) is described in this entry. Original analysis: Counts of nucleated cells, estimated from reference gene primer amplification, were obtained. Generated by immunoSEQ multiplex PCR, the TCRdb table keeps only in-frame clones and is missing some. V and J calls plus clone size are reproduced from that table; the DNA served to infer D and trimming. The table shows roughly 45,000 clones, with around 86% occurring only once. Enrolled during active infection, Seattle patients were then followed longitudinally. The source of the sample is a study of blood T cell repertoires in COVID-19. Study-level information: COVID-19 samples collected from the United States, Italy and Spain covered acute and convalescent phases. PBMCs, B-cell-depleted T cells, or T cells were the source of the cDNA or gDNA that made up the material.

This CDR3 has 13 residues. Germline V gene data show CDR1 as ENHRY and CDR2 as SYGVKD. V lost 4 bases, J lost 1 base, and 7 bases lay in between. The sample taken for sequencing was peripheral blood. The clonotype comes from a woman of 80 years or more with COVID-19, enrolled during active disease. The rearrangement links TRBV10-3 to TRBJ1-1; no clear D. CDR3 sequence (DNA): TGTGCCATCAGTGGCTCTAAGAACACTGAAGCTTTCTTT. It specifies CAISGSKNTEAFF.